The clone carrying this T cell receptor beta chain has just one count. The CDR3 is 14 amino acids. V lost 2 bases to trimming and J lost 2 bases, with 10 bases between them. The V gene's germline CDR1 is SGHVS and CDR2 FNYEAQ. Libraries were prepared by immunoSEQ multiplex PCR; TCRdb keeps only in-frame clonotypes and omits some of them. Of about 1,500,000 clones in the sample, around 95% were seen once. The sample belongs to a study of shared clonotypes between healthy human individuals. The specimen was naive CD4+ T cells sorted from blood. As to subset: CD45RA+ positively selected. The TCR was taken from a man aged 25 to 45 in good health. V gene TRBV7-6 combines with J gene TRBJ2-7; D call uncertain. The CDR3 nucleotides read TGTGCCAGCAGCTTACTTGAAGGTCCCTACGAGCAGTACTTC. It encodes CASSLLEGPYEQYF.